This TCR beta chain was retrieved from a study of blood T cell repertoires in COVID-19. For the study at large: Acute-phase and convalescent COVID-19 samples originated in the United States, Italy and Spain.

CDR3 length: 17 amino acids. The ends lost 1 base at V and 4 bases at J; junction bases unmatched: 11. Germline-derived CDR1 and CDR2 are MNHEY and SMNVEV (reference sequence). Sequencing was performed with immunoSEQ multiplex PCR; in TCRdb, only in-frame clones are kept and a portion is missing. The profile shows fewer than 65,000 clones, roughly 88% of them singletons. The chain links TRBV27 to TRBJ2-3; 7 bases are a match to TRBD2. The sequenced sample consisted of peripheral blood. This clonotype was sampled from a man aged 25 to 40 with COVID-19, enrolled during active disease. The CDR3 DNA follows: TGTGCCAGCAGTTTATTAGTGGGTCGGGGGGAGGCAGATACGCAGTATTTT. Its protein product is CASSLLVGRGEADTQYF.